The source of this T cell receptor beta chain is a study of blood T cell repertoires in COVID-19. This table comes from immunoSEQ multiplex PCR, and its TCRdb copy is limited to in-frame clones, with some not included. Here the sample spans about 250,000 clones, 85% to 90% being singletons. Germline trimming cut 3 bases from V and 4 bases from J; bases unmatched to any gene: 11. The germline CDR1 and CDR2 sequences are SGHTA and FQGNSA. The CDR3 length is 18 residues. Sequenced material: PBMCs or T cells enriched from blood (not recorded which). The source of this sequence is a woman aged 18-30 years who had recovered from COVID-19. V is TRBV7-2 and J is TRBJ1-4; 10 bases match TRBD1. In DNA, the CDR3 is TGTGCCAGCAGCTTCCCCCGGGACAGGGGCCCATTTAATGAAAAACTGTTTTTT. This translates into CASSFPRDRGPFNEKLFF.